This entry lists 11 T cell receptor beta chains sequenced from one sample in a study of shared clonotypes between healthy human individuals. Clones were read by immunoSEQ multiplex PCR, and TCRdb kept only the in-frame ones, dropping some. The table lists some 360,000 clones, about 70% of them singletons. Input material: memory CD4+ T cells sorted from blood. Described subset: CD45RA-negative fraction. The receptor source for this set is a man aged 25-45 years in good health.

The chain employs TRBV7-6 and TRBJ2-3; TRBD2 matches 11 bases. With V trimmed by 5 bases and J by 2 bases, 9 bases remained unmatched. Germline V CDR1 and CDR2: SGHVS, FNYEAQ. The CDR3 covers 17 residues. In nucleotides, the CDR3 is TGTGCCAGCAGCCCTTTAGCGGGAGGGACAATCACAGATACGCAGTATTTT. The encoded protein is CASSPLAGGTITDTQYF. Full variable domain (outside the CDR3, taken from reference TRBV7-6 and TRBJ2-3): GAGVSQSPRYKVTKRGQDVALRCDPISGHVSLYWYRQALGQGPEFLTYFNYEAQQDKSGLPNDRFSAERPEGSISTLTIQRTEQRDSAMYRCASSPLAGGTITDTQYFGPGTRLTVL.

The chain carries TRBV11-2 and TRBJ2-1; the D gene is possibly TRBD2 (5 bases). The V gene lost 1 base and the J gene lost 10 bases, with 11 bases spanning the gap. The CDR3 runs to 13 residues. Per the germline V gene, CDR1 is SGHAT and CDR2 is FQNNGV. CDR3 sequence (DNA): TGTGCCAGCAGCTTAGTCCGGACTCGAGAGCAGTTCTTC. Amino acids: CASSLVRTREQFF.

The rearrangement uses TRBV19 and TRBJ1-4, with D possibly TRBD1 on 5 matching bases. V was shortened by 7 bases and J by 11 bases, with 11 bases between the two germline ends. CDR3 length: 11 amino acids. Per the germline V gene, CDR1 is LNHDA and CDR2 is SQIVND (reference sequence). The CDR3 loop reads CASTDRLKLFF. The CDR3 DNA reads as TGTGCCAGTACCGACAGATTGAAACTGTTTTTT.

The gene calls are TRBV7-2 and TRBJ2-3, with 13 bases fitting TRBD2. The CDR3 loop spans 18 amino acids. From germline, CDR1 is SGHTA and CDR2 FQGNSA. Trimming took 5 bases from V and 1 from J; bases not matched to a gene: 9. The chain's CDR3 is CASSEGLAGRAGTDTQYF. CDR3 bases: TGTGCCAGCAGCGAGGGACTAGCGGGACGCGCAGGCACAGATACGCAGTATTTT.

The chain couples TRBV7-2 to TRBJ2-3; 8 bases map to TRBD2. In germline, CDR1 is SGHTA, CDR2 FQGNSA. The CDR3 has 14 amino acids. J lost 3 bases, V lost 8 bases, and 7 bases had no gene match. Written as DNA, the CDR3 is TGTGCCAGCCTACCGGGACTAGTAACAGATACGCAGTATTTT. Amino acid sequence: CASLPGLVTDTQYF.

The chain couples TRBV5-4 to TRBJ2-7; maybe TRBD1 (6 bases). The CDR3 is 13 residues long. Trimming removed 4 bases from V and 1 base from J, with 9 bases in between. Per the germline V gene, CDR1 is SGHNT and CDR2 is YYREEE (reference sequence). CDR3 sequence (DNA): TGTGCCAGCAGCCCCGACAGGTCCTACGAGCAGTACTTC. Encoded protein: CASSPDRSYEQYF. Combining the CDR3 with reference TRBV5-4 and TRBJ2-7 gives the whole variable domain ETGVTQSPTHLIKTRGQQVTLRCSSQSGHNTVSWYQQALGQGPQFIFQYYREEENGRGNFPPRFSGLQFPNYSSELNVNALELDDSALYLCASSPDRSYEQYFGPGTRLTVT.

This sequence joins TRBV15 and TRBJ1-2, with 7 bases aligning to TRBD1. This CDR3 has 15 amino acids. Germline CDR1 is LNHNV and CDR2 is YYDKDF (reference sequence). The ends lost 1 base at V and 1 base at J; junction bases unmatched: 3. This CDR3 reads CATSRGDSSNYGYTF. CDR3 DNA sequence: TGTGCCACCAGCAGAGGGGACAGCAGTAACTATGGCTACACCTTC. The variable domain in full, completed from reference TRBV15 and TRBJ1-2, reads DAMVIQNPRYQVTQFGKPVTLSCSQTLNHNVMYWYQQKSSQAPKLLFHYYDKDFNNEADTPDNFQSRRPNTSFCFLDIRSPGLGDTAMYLCATSRGDSSNYGYTFGSGTRLTVV.

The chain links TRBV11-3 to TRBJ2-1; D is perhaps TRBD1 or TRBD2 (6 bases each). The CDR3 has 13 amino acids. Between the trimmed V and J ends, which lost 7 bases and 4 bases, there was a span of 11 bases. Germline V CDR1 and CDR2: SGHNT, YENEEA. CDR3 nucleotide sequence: TGTGCCAGCAAGAGGGGGGATTACAATGAGCAGTTCTTC. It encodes CASKRGDYNEQFF.

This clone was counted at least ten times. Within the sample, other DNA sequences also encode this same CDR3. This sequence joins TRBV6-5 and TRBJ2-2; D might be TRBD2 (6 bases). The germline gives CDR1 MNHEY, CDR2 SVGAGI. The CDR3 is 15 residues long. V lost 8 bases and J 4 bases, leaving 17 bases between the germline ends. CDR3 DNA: TGTGCCAGCGGACTACTAGGCCTCGGCACCGGGGAGCTGTTTTTT. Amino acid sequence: CASGLLGLGTGELFF.

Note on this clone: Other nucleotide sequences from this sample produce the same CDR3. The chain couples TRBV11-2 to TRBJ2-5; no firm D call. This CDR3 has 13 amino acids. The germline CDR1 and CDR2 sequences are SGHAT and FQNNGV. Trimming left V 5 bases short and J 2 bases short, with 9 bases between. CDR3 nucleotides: TGTGCCAGCAGCGCGCGTCAACAAGAGACCCAGTACTTC. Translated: CASSARQQETQYF.

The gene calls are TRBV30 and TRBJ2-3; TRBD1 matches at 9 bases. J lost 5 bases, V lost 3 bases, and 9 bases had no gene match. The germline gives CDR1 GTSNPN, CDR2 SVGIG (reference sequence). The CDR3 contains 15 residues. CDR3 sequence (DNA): TGTGCCTGGAGGGCAACAGGGGGCTGGGGAGATACGCAGTATTTT. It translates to CAWRATGGWGDTQYF. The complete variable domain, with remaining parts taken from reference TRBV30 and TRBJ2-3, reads SQTIHQWPATLVQPVGSPLSLECTVEGTSNPNLYWYRQAAGRGLQLLFYSVGIGQISSEVPQNLSASRPQDRQFILSSKKLLLSDSGFYLCAWRATGGWGDTQYFGPGTRLTVL.